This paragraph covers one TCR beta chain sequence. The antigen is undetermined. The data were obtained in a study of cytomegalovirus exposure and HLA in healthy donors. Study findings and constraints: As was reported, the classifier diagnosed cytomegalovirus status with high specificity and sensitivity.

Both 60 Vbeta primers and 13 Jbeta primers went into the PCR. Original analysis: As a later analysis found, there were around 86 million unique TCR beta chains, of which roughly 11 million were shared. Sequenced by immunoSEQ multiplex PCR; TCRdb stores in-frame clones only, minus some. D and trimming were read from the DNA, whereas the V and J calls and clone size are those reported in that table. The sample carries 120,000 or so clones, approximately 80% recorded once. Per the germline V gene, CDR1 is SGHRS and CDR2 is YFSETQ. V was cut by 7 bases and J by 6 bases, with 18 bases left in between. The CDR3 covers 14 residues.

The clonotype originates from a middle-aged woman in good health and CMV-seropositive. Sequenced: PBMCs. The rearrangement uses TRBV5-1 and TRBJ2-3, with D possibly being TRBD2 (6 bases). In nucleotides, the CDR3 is TGCGCCAGCGGGGAGGTCAGGGAGGCCGATACGCAGTATTTT. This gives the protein CASGEVREADTQYF. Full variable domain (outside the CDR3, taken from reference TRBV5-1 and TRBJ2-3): KAGVTQTPRYLIKTRGQQVTLSCSPISGHRSVSWYQQTPGQGLQFLFEYFSETQRNKGNFPGRFSGRQFSNSRSEMNVSTLELGDSALYLCASGEVREADTQYFGPGTRLTVL.